This paragraph covers one T cell receptor beta chain sequence. Its antigen remains unknown. Noted time point: week 11, during vaccination. Vaccinated patients received 300 ug of mutant IDH1 20-mer peptide per dose, with topical imiquimod. Each tumor in the donors was a new WHO grade 3 or 4 astrocytoma, IDH1-mutant and ATRX-lost. The data derive from a study of a mutant IDH1 vaccine in newly diagnosed glioma. Across the study: The therapy given earlier, which was standard therapy, consisted of radiotherapy, temozolomide, or both, and most of the patients received both.

TCRdb keeps only in-frame clones here, not all; method: immunoSEQ multiplex PCR. The data hold around 62,000 clones, with approximately 90% observed a single time. Overall study findings and caveats: Apparently unrelated to pseudoprogression were changes in the top peripheral T cell clonotypes. Detectable vaccine-induced immune responses arose in about 92% of patients.

The CDR3 totals 15 residues. V shed 0 bases and J 6 bases; nucleotides not matched to a gene: 5. Germline loops: CDR1 SGHNT, CDR2 YENEEA. Sequencing was performed on PBMCs, taken from a glioma patient whose treatment included an IDH1 peptide vaccine. The clonotype comes from a man between 40 and 49 years old with glioma. The chain couples TRBV11-3 to TRBJ2-1; 7 bases are a match to TRBD1. The CDR3 nucleotides read TGTGCCAGCAGCTTAGATGGGGCAGGGGGCAATGAGCAGTTCTTC. Amino acids: CASSLDGAGGNEQFF.